Sequencing of this T cell receptor (beta chain) was carried out in a study of regulatory T cells in long-lasting Graves disease (dated by TCRdb to 2020 to 2022). Study-wide context: To count as having persistent Graves' disease, a patient had to have received antithyroid drug treatment for over 5 years with TSH receptor autoantibodies remaining persistently positive. This study used TCR sequencing and RNA sequencing of peripheral blood to compare persistent Graves' disease patients against newly diagnosed Graves' disease patients. The study was conducted in China and was registered as a clinical trial. A total of some 35 samples underwent TCR sequencing, from around 13 patients with persistent Graves' disease and 20 or so patients with newly diagnosed Graves' disease. In the clinical cohort, patients with persistent Graves' disease had used antithyroid drugs for an average of around 9.9 years.

The sample's time point, from its label and the paper: persistent/refractory GD, antithyroid drugs over 5 years with positive TRAb. For both TCR sequencing and RNA sequencing, RNA was extracted from PBMCs using TRIzol. Graves' disease was diagnosed according to American Thyroid Association guidelines. Recruitment of patients was carried out at an endocrinology department in Xi'an, China. From each patient, approximately 9.9 milliliters of peripheral blood was collected into an EDTA anticoagulant tube. PBMCs were isolated by Ficoll Paque Plus density gradient separation without further T cell sorting. An Agilent 2100 Bioanalyzer and agarose gel were used to check RNA quality, and a NanoDrop 2000 was used to measure RNA concentration. Note on this clonotype: No antigen is known for it. No qualities accompany the bases; no much larger clone lies one base away.

Library prep was done by multiplex PCR. TCRdb records Illumina HiSeq 4000 as the sequencer. iRepertoire HTBI primers and Arm-PCR amplification of CDR3 regions were used to construct TCR beta libraries. Gel purification was performed on PCR products prior to sequencing. Per the authors' processing: Across samples, 60 to 80 TRBV and 13 to 15 TRBJ segments were identified and used for gene usage analysis of CDR3 amino acid clonotypes. COPE and FqMerger were used to merge the filtered high-quality paired reads into contigs. BLAST was used to align contigs to the IMGT TRBV, TRBD and TRBJ reference genes, and CDR3 was defined following IMGT. Any clonotype with a frequency above 0.1% was classified as a highly expanded clone. Repertoire diversity was measured by Shannon entropy, and V-J evenness by the Gini coefficient. Clonotypes shared by more than one individual were considered public. The public reads were reanalyzed by TCRdb: fastp trimming at Q25, MiXCR alignment, in-frame beta chains only. Identical CDR3 protein sequences are pooled into one entry, listed with their most common genes and DNA. TCRdb, rather than the study authors, made the V and J calls. The table for this sample lists more than 650,000 distinct CDR3 sequences; approximately 31% of them were counted only once. The ten largest clonotypes hold 40% to 50% of the sample.

CDR1 is given as SQVTM and CDR2 as ANQGSEA, both from the germline V gene. The CDR3 holds 13 amino acids from the cysteine to the phenylalanine. Solely the CDR3 DNA is kept, with 39 bases framed from the first base. V and J are truncated by 3 bases and 5 bases respectively, leaving an intervening sequence of 10 bases. Study-wide conclusions, independent of this receptor: Preferential use of TRBV28, TRBJ1-2 and TRBJ2-5 was observed in persistent disease, whereas TRBV20-1 and TRBJ2-1 were favored in newly diagnosed disease. Patients with persistent disease shared more public clonotypes (about 2,500) than newly diagnosed patients did (966). Only peripheral blood was studied, because thyroid tissue, the primary lesion, was inaccessible. The authors noted that the small sample size was a limitation that may lower accuracy. Compared with newly diagnosed patients, persistent Graves' disease patients had lower TCR Shannon entropy and fewer highly expanded clones, which suggests clonal expansion. Sequencing and analysis were restricted to the TCR beta chain.

The receptor's source is a female donor with Graves disease. The chain links TRBV29-1 with TRBJ2-2; no confident D gene assignment can be made. The specimen comprised peripheral blood mononuclear cells (PBMCs), sampled when the disease was refractory, from a patient treated with antithyroid drugs. The CDR3 corresponds to CSVELGLTGELFF. The bases are TGCAGCGTTGAGCTAGGGTTAACCGGGGAGCTGTTTTTT.